This TCR beta chain was obtained from a study of blood T cell repertoires in COVID-19. About the research overall: Whether acute or convalescent, the COVID-19 samples came from the United States, Italy and Spain. The analysed material was cDNA or gDNA that came from T cells, B-cell-depleted T cells, or PBMCs.

Source study methods: Nucleated cell counts were estimated from reference gene primer amplification. Method: immunoSEQ multiplex PCR; TCRdb's copy keeps in-frame clones and lacks some. V, J and clone size derive from that table, while D and trimming were established from the DNA sequence. This table holds about 170,000 clones, about nine tenths found once. Seattle researchers signed up patients amid active infection and tracked them longitudinally. J lost 1 base, V lost 6 bases, and 5 bases had no gene match. Germline CDR1 reads MDHEN; CDR2 reads SYDVKM. The CDR3 sequence is 15 residues long. This sequence was found in a woman aged 55-70 years with COVID-19, enrolled during active disease. The sequenced sample was peripheral blood. The chain couples TRBV28 to TRBJ1-3, with 8 bases that match TRBD1. The CDR3 here is CASRGGQASGNTIYF. CDR3 coding DNA: TGTGCCAGCAGGGGGGGACAGGCATCTGGAAACACCATATATTTT.